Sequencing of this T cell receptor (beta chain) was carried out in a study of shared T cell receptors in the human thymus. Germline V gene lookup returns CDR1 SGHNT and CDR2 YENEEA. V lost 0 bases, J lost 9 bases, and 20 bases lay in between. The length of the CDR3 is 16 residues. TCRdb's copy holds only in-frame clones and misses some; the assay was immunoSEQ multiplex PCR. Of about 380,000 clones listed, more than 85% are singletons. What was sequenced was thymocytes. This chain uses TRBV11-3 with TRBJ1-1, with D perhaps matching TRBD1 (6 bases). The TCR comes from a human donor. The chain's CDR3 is CASSLDSCRGSSKAFF. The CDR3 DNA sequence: TGTGCCAGCAGCTTAGATAGTTGCAGGGGTTCATCGAAAGCTTTCTTT. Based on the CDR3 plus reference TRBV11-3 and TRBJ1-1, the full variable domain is EAGVVQSPRYKIIEKKQPVAFWCNPISGHNTLYWYLQNLGQGPELLIRYENEEAVDDSQLPKDRFSAERLKGVDSTLKIQPAELGDSAVYLCASSLDSCRGSSKAFFGQGTRLTVV.